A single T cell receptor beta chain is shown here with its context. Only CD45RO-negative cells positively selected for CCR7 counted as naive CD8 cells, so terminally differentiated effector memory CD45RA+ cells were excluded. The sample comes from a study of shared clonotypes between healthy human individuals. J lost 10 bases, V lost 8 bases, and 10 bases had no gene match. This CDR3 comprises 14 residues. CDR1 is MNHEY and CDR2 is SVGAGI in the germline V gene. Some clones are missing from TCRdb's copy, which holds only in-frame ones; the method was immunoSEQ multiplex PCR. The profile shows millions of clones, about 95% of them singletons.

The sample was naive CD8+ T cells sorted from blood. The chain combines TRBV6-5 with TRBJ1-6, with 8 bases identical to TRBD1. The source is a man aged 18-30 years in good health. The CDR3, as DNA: TGTGCCAGCCAGGGGACAGGTTCGCGGTCACCCCTCCACTTT. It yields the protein CASQGTGSRSPLHF.